The T cell receptor beta chain under discussion was sequenced for a study of shared clonotypes between healthy human individuals. Study-wide results and caveats: Some naive CD4 clonotypes, around 5%, turned up in common across a handful of donors.

The germline CDR1 and CDR2 sequences are SEHNR and FQNEAQ (reference sequence). There are 13 residues in the CDR3. The germline V and J ends were trimmed by 1 base and 5 bases, with 9 bases remaining between them. The data were produced by immunoSEQ multiplex PCR, yet TCRdb's version contains in-frame clones alone and is incomplete. Among about 960,000 clones listed, less than 85% were seen once. As to this clone: Antigen specificity is unknown.

The sequenced material came from memory CD4+ T cells sorted from blood. The subset here: CD45RA-negative fraction. The clonotype originates from a man aged 18 to 29 in good health. The chain uses TRBV7-9 and TRBJ2-7, with D tentatively TRBD1 or TRBD2 (5 bases each). CDR3 DNA sequence: TGTGCCAGCAGCTTAGGGCAGGGAGACGAGCAGTACTTC. This sequence encodes CASSLGQGDEQYF.